The TCR beta chain described here comes from a study of cytomegalovirus exposure and HLA in healthy donors. Profiled with immunoSEQ multiplex PCR; TCRdb holds only in-frame clones, not every one. In the table there are over 120,000 clones, around 90% of which are singletons. V lost 3 bases to trimming and J lost 7 bases, with 18 bases between them. CDR1 LGHNA and CDR2 YNFKEQ come from the germline V gene. CDR3 size: 15 residues. The sample holds a few counts of this clone. The clonotype originates from a man aged 18 to 30 in good health and CMV-seropositive. V and J are TRBV4-2 and TRBJ2-5, with D possibly being TRBD2 (7 bases). The material sequenced was PBMCs. DNA for the CDR3: TGTGCCAGCAGCCAGTACCGGGGGGCCTCAGGGACCCAGTACTTC. Amino acid sequence: CASSQYRGASGTQYF.